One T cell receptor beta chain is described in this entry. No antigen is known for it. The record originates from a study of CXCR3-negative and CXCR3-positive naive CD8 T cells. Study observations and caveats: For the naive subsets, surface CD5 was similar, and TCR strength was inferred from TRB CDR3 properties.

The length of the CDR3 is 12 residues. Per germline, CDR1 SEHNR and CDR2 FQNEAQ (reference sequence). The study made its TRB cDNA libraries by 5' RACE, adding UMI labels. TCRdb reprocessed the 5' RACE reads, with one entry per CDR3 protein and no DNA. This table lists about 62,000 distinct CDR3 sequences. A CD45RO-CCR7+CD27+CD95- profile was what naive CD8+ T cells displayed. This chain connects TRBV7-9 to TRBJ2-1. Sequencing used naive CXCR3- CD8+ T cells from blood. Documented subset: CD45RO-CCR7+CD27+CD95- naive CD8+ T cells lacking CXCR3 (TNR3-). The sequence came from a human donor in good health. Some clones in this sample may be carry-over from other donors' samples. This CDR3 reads CASSFTVSEQFF.